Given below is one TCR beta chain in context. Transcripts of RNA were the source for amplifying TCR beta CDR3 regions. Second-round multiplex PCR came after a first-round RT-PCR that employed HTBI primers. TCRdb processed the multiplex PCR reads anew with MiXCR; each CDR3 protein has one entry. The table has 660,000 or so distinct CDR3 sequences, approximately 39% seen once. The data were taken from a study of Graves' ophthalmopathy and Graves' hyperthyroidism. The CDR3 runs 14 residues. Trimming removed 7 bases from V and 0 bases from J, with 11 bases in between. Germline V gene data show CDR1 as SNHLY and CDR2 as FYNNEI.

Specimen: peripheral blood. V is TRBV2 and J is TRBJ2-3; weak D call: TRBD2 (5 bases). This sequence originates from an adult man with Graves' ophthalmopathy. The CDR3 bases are TGTGCCAGCAACAACGGCGGGAGCACAGATACGCAGTATTTT. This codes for CASNNGGSTDTQYF. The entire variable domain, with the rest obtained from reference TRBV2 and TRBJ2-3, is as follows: EPEVTQTPSHQVTQMGQEVILRCVPISNHLYFYWYRQILGQKVEFLVSFYNNEISEKSEIFDDQFSVERPDGSNFTLKIRSTKLEDSAMYFCASNNGGSTDTQYFGPGTRLTVL.